The rows below give T cell receptor beta chains drawn from one sample of a study of T cells in Graves' hyperthyroidism and ophthalmopathy. Via MiXCR, TCRdb re-called the multiplex PCR reads, giving one row per CDR3 protein. The table includes about 640,000 distinct CDR3 sequences, less than 25% detected once. Sequencing input: blood. Receptor source: a man younger than 45 with Graves' ophthalmopathy. CDR3s include the opening cysteine and the closing phenylalanine or tryptophan. D genes are given only for firm matches. Clone size is given for some rows only: seen once, a few or many times, or a class if the clone is expanded.

cdr3_aa: CASSWTSGGRNEQFF; cdr3_nt: TGTGCCAGCAGCTGGACTAGCGGGGGTAGAAATGAGCAGTTCTTC; d_call: TRBD2; v_call: TRBV7-9; clone_size: few; j_call: TRBJ2-1
cdr3_aa: CASSSPWGGKGGNTQYF; cdr3_nt: TGTGCCAGCAGCTCCCCCTGGGGGGGAAAGGGGGGAAATACGCAGTATTTT; d_call: NA; v_call: TRBV11-2; clone_size: NA; j_call: TRBJ2-3
cdr3_aa: CSASAPLLAGSYEQYF; cdr3_nt: TGCAGTGCTAGTGCCCCCTTACTAGCGGGTTCCTACGAGCAGTACTTC; d_call: TRBD2; v_call: TRBV20-1; clone_size: NA; j_call: TRBJ2-7
cdr3_aa: CASSQRVGTGRAFF; cdr3_nt: TGTGCCAGCAGCCAGCGAGTCGGGACAGGGAGAGCTTTCTTT; d_call: TRBD1; v_call: TRBV14; clone_size: NA; j_call: TRBJ1-1
cdr3_aa: CAGRQTSGGWNEQFF; cdr3_nt: TGTGCCGGGAGACAGACTAGTGGGGGGTGGAATGAGCAGTTCTTC; d_call: NA; v_call: TRBV2; clone_size: NA; j_call: TRBJ2-1
cdr3_aa: CASSPRLQEQYF; cdr3_nt: TGTGCCAGCAGTCCGAGGCTGCAGGAGCAGTACTTC; d_call: NA; v_call: TRBV6-1; clone_size: NA; j_call: TRBJ2-7
cdr3_aa: CASSPASGSLYEQYF; cdr3_nt: TGTGCCAGCAGCCCGGCTAGCGGGAGTCTCTACGAGCAGTACTTC; d_call: TRBD2; v_call: TRBV7-2; clone_size: NA; j_call: TRBJ2-7
cdr3_aa: CASSSRGTSGRWDTQYF; cdr3_nt: TGTGCCAGCAGCTCTCGCGGGACTAGCGGGAGATGGGATACGCAGTATTTT; d_call: TRBD2; v_call: TRBV28; clone_size: many; j_call: TRBJ2-3
cdr3_aa: CASSLAWGGQETQYF; cdr3_nt: TGTGCCAGCAGCTTAGCGTGGGGGGGACAAGAGACCCAGTACTTC; d_call: TRBD2; v_call: TRBV7-9; clone_size: few; j_call: TRBJ2-5
cdr3_aa: CASSRKISIDEQYF; cdr3_nt: TGTGCCAGCAGCCGGAAGATCTCGATAGACGAGCAGTACTTC; d_call: NA; v_call: TRBV3-1; clone_size: many; j_call: TRBJ2-7
cdr3_aa: CASSLNSGHLEYGQYF; cdr3_nt: TGTGCCAGCAGCTTAAATTCAGGACACTTAGAATACGGGCAGTACTTC; d_call: NA; v_call: TRBV11-2; clone_size: NA; j_call: TRBJ2-7
cdr3_aa: CASSDILWQNYGYTF; cdr3_nt: TGTGCCAGCAGCGATATCTTATGGCAGAACTATGGCTACACCTTC; d_call: NA; v_call: TRBV7-9; clone_size: few; j_call: TRBJ1-2
cdr3_aa: CASSLGQSWGTEAFF; cdr3_nt: TGCGCCAGCAGCTTGGGACAGTCCTGGGGGACTGAAGCTTTCTTT; d_call: NA; v_call: TRBV5-1; clone_size: many; j_call: TRBJ1-1
cdr3_aa: CASSQDPIGSGRGQQQYF; cdr3_nt: TGTGCCAGCAGCCAAGATCCGATAGGTAGCGGGAGGGGCCAACAGCAGTACTTC; d_call: TRBD2; v_call: TRBV4-2; clone_size: few; j_call: TRBJ2-7
cdr3_aa: CASSFKVTLEGTQYF; cdr3_nt: TGTGCCAGCAGCTTTAAGGTCACCTTAGAGGGTACGCAGTATTTT; d_call: NA; v_call: TRBV7-8; clone_size: NA; j_call: TRBJ2-3
cdr3_aa: CASRTGNTGELFF; cdr3_nt: TGTGCCAGCCGGACAGGGAACACCGGGGAGCTGTTTTTT; d_call: TRBD1; v_call: TRBV6-1; clone_size: many; j_call: TRBJ2-2
cdr3_aa: CASSKRTGVDNEQFF; cdr3_nt: TGTGCCAGCAGTAAACGGACAGGGGTTGACAATGAGCAGTTCTTC; d_call: TRBD1; v_call: TRBV27; clone_size: few; j_call: TRBJ2-1
cdr3_aa: CSALAGEAKNIQYF; cdr3_nt: TGCAGCGCCCTAGCGGGAGAGGCCAAAAACATTCAGTACTTC; d_call: TRBD2; v_call: TRBV20-1; clone_size: few; j_call: TRBJ2-4
cdr3_aa: CASRWTGGGNYGYTF; cdr3_nt: TGTGCCAGCAGGTGGACAGGGGGAGGTAACTATGGCTACACCTTC; d_call: TRBD1; v_call: TRBV12-3/TRBV12-4; clone_size: many; j_call: TRBJ1-2
cdr3_aa: CAAGGTSGRSHNEQFF; cdr3_nt: TGTGCAGCGGGGGGGACTAGCGGGAGATCCCACAATGAGCAGTTCTTC; d_call: TRBD2; v_call: TRBV2; clone_size: few; j_call: TRBJ2-1
cdr3_aa: CASSLDGQGAETQYF; cdr3_nt: TGCGCCAGCAGCTTGGACGGACAGGGGGCAGAGACCCAGTACTTC; d_call: TRBD1; v_call: TRBV5-1; clone_size: NA; j_call: TRBJ2-5
cdr3_aa: CASSPIGGSSLTSTDTQYF; cdr3_nt: TGTGCCAGCAGCCCAATAGGGGGGTCCAGCCTCACCAGCACAGATACGCAGTATTTT; d_call: NA; v_call: TRBV7-8; clone_size: many; j_call: TRBJ2-3
cdr3_aa: CASSFGGENIQYF; cdr3_nt: TGCGCCAGCAGCTTCGGGGGTGAAAACATTCAGTACTTC; d_call: NA; v_call: TRBV5-1; clone_size: NA; j_call: TRBJ2-4
cdr3_aa: CASSPYRGGSETQYF; cdr3_nt: TGTGCCAGCAGCCCTTACAGGGGGGGTTCAGAGACCCAGTACTTC; d_call: NA; v_call: TRBV28; clone_size: many; j_call: TRBJ2-5
cdr3_aa: CASLPGGWDTEAFF; cdr3_nt: TGTGCCAGTCTCCCCGGGGGGTGGGACACTGAAGCTTTCTTT; d_call: NA; v_call: TRBV7-8; clone_size: NA; j_call: TRBJ1-1
cdr3_aa: CASSFYLERTDTQYF; cdr3_nt: TGTGCCAGCAGCTTCTACCTGGAACGCACAGATACGCAGTATTTT; d_call: NA; v_call: TRBV11-1; clone_size: NA; j_call: TRBJ2-3
cdr3_aa: CATSDPGQVGETQYF; cdr3_nt: TGTGCCACCAGTGATCCCGGACAGGTTGGGGAGACCCAGTACTTC; d_call: TRBD1; v_call: TRBV24-1; clone_size: few; j_call: TRBJ2-5
cdr3_aa: CSARVGQGGNTGELFF; cdr3_nt: TGCAGTGCTAGGGTCGGACAGGGGGGCAACACCGGGGAGCTGTTTTTT; d_call: TRBD1; v_call: TRBV20-1; clone_size: few; j_call: TRBJ2-2
cdr3_aa: CASSLGRGRDSPLHF; cdr3_nt: TGTGCCAGCAGCTTAGGGAGGGGGCGCGATTCACCCCTCCACTTT; d_call: TRBD1; v_call: TRBV11-2; clone_size: many; j_call: TRBJ1-6
cdr3_aa: CASRPPTGSGNRQYF; cdr3_nt: TGTGCCAGCAGGCCTCCGACAGGGAGTGGTAATAGGCAGTACTTC; d_call: TRBD1; v_call: TRBV6-1; clone_size: few; j_call: TRBJ2-7
cdr3_aa: CASSQGGSLGRSGEQFF; cdr3_nt: TGTGCCAGCAGCCAAGGGGGGAGCCTAGGCCGGAGTGGGGAGCAGTTCTTC; d_call: NA; v_call: TRBV3-1; clone_size: few; j_call: TRBJ2-1
cdr3_aa: CSAGTGARYGYTF; cdr3_nt: TGCAGTGCCGGGACAGGGGCACGCTATGGCTACACCTTC; d_call: TRBD1; v_call: TRBV20-1; clone_size: few; j_call: TRBJ1-2
cdr3_aa: CASSFGGRAKNIQYF; cdr3_nt: TGTGCCAGCAGTTTCGGGGGTAGGGCCAAAAACATTCAGTACTTC; d_call: NA; v_call: TRBV12-3/TRBV12-4; clone_size: NA; j_call: TRBJ2-4
cdr3_aa: CASQARAPISTDTQYF; cdr3_nt: TGTGCCAGCCAGGCAAGGGCACCCATTAGCACAGATACGCAGTATTTT; d_call: NA; v_call: TRBV2; clone_size: NA; j_call: TRBJ2-3
cdr3_aa: CSAPSSSAPYNEQFF; cdr3_nt: TGCAGTGCTCCCTCCTCTAGCGCCCCCTACAATGAGCAGTTCTTC; d_call: NA; v_call: TRBV20-1; clone_size: few; j_call: TRBJ2-1
cdr3_aa: CATSDATNYGYTF; cdr3_nt: TGTGCCACCAGTGATGCGACGAACTATGGCTACACCTTC; d_call: NA; v_call: TRBV24-1; clone_size: NA; j_call: TRBJ1-2
cdr3_aa: CASSQDLGWSTGELFF; cdr3_nt: TGCGCCAGCAGCCAAGATCTCGGATGGAGCACCGGGGAGCTGTTTTTT; d_call: NA; v_call: TRBV4-1; clone_size: few; j_call: TRBJ2-2
cdr3_aa: CAFSGTSGSGGLYNEQFF; cdr3_nt: TGTGCCTTCTCCGGGACTAGCGGGAGCGGGGGACTCTACAATGAGCAGTTCTTC; d_call: TRBD2; v_call: TRBV30; clone_size: few; j_call: TRBJ2-1
cdr3_aa: CASRTSSYNEQFF; cdr3_nt: TGTGCCAGCAGGACAAGCTCCTACAATGAGCAGTTCTTC; d_call: NA; v_call: TRBV2; clone_size: NA; j_call: TRBJ2-1
cdr3_aa: CASRPDYYTGELFF; cdr3_nt: TGTGCCAGCAGGCCGGACTACTACACCGGGGAGCTGTTTTTT; d_call: NA; v_call: TRBV7-3; clone_size: NA; j_call: TRBJ2-2
cdr3_aa: CASSLPSGRAMSSYNEQFF; cdr3_nt: TGTGCCAGCAGTTTGCCTAGCGGGAGGGCCATGAGCTCCTACAATGAGCAGTTCTTC; d_call: TRBD2; v_call: TRBV12-3/TRBV12-4; clone_size: NA; j_call: TRBJ2-1
cdr3_aa: CASSKGQGGNTIYF; cdr3_nt: TGTGCCAGCAGTAAAGGACAGGGTGGAAACACCATATATTTT; d_call: TRBD1; v_call: TRBV27; clone_size: many; j_call: TRBJ1-3
cdr3_aa: CASPYPGQGSSEQFF; cdr3_nt: TGTGCCAGTCCGTACCCGGGACAGGGGAGTAGTGAGCAGTTCTTC; d_call: TRBD1; v_call: TRBV19; clone_size: NA; j_call: TRBJ2-1
cdr3_aa: CASSPGTGTAYEQYF; cdr3_nt: TGTGCCAGCAGCCCAGGTACCGGGACAGCCTACGAGCAGTACTTC; d_call: TRBD1; v_call: TRBV7-2; clone_size: many; j_call: TRBJ2-7